This T cell receptor (beta chain) was identified in a study of blood T cells in healthy people across ages. Study summary: Capture via template switching afforded approximately one barcoded beta molecule per two T cells.

General study findings and limits: Across the age range, TCR beta diversity per million T cells fell in a roughly linear way.

For the second PCR, which ran for about 6 to 11 cycles, a sample-barcoded 5' primer and a J-beta primer mix were used. TCRdb passed the 5' RACE reads through MiXCR, listing each CDR3 protein once. The sample yields around 1,700,000 distinct CDR3 sequences, approximately 28% seen once. This clonotype was seen at least ten times. What it binds is not known. V lost 2 bases to trimming and J lost 0 bases, with 10 bases between them. This CDR3 region has 14 residues. Per the germline V gene, CDR1 is DFQATT and CDR2 is SNEGSKA (reference sequence). Sequenced input: blood. The TCR sequence derives from a woman aged 25 to 45 in good health. The chain uses TRBV20-1 and TRBJ2-5; TRBD1 or TRBD2 may be the D gene (5 bases each). CDR3 protein: CSARKADNQETQYF. In nucleotides, the CDR3 is TGCAGTGCTAGAAAAGCGGACAACCAAGAGACCCAGTACTTC.